Below, one TCR beta chain is given with its context. Exclusion applied to patients with autoimmune disease history or systemic immunosuppression. Baseline was the first blood sampling point, followed by cycle 4 day 1 and cycle 7 day 1. This entry is derived from a study of OX40 agonist ivuxolimab in advanced cancers. The V gene's germline CDR1 is LGHNT and CDR2 FRNRAP. CDR3 length equals 14 residues. V dropped 6 bases and J dropped 10; count of bases not matched to a gene: 8. Assay used: immunoSEQ multiplex PCR; TCRdb lists only in-frame clones, some missing. Here the sample spans tens of thousands of clones, just over 85% being singletons.

The chain joins TRBV12-5 to TRBJ2-1, with 11 nucleotides matching TRBD2. This receptor was taken from an adult with an advanced solid tumor such as melanoma, head and neck, liver or kidney cancer. Sequencing was performed on CD4+ or CD8+ T cells sorted from blood, taken in a trial of the OX40 agonist ivuxolimab. The CDR3 DNA is TGTGCTAGTGGCCCCGGGACTAGCGGCCCCGAGCAGTTCTTC. Translating gives CASGPGTSGPEQFF.